The sequence of this T cell receptor (beta chain) was determined in a study of identical twins. The CDR3 extends over 13 amino acids. Trimming took 4 bases from V and 5 from J, leaving 9 bases between them. CDR1 is SNHLY and CDR2 is FYNNEI in the germline V gene. This clonotype was observed many times. TCRdb re-called the 5' RACE reads through MiXCR, storing one row per CDR3 protein. The repertoire holds fewer than 450,000 distinct CDR3 sequences, with approximately 8.7% as singletons. The sample comprised naive T cells sorted from blood. The TCR sequence derives from a woman aged 50 to 60 in good health. The V gene is TRBV2, the J gene TRBJ2-1; D ambiguous. CDR3 region: CASSAGINNEQFF. In nucleotides, the CDR3 is TGTGCCAGCAGTGCAGGTATCAACAATGAGCAGTTCTTC.